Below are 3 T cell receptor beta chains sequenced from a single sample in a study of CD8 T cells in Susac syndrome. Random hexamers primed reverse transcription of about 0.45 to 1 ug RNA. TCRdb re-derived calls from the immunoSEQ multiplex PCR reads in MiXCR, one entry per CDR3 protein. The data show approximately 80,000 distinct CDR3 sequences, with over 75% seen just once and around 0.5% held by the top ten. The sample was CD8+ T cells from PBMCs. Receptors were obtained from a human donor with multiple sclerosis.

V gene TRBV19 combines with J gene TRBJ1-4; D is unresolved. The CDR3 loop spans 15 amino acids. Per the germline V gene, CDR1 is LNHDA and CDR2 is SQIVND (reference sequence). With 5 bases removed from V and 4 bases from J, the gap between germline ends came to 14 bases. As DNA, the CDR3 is TGTGCCAGTAGTTGGGGTACCTCGAATAATGAAAAACTGTTTTTT. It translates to CASSWGTSNNEKLFF.

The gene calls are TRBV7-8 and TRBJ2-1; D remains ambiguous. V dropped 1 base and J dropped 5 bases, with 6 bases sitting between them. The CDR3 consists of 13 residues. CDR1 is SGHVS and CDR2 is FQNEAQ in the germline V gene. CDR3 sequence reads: CASSLDPDNEQFF. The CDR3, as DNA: TGTGCCAGCAGCTTAGATCCTGACAATGAGCAGTTCTTC.

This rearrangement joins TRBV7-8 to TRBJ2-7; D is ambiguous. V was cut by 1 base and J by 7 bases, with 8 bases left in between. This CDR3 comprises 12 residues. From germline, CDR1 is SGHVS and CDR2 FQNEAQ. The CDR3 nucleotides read TGTGCCAGCAGCTTAGAGAATATAGAGCAGTACTTC. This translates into CASSLENIEQYF.